Each of the 29 T cell receptor beta chains below was sequenced from the same sample in a study of cytomegalovirus exposure and HLA in healthy donors. PCR amplification relied on 60 Vbeta primers (plus 13 Jbeta primers). TCRdb keeps only in-frame clones here, not all; method: immunoSEQ multiplex PCR. In the table there are about 120,000 clones, about 70% of which are singletons. The sample was PBMCs. Every receptor here comes from a human donor in good health.

This sequence joins TRBV14 and TRBJ2-3; 8 bases match TRBD2. J was trimmed by 1 base and V by 4 bases; bases with no gene match: 4. The germline CDR1 and CDR2 sequences are SGHDN and FVKESK. CDR3 length: 15 amino acids. The CDR3: CASSPTSDRTDTQYF. Here the CDR3 DNA reads TGTGCCAGCAGCCCGACTAGCGACCGCACAGATACGCAGTATTTT.

This rearrangement joins TRBV27 to TRBJ2-7, with 7 bases identical to TRBD2. Germline values: CDR1 MNHEY, CDR2 SMNVEV (reference sequence). This CDR3 has 15 residues. The ends lost 8 bases at V and 2 bases at J; junction bases unmatched: 12. CDR3 loop: CASSMESGAPYEQYF. The CDR3 DNA reads as TGTGCCAGCTCCATGGAGAGCGGGGCGCCCTACGAGCAGTACTTC.

The chain carries TRBV28 and TRBJ2-3; 8 nucleotides match TRBD2. The CDR3 loop spans 14 amino acids. Germline V CDR1 and CDR2: MDHEN, SYDVKM. Germline trimming cut 9 bases from V and 4 bases from J; bases unmatched to any gene: 9. CDR3 sequence: CASKSGSLADTQYF. For the CDR3, the DNA is TGTGCCAGTAAAAGCGGGAGCCTCGCAGATACGCAGTATTTT. The complete variable domain, with remaining parts taken from reference TRBV28 and TRBJ2-3, reads DVKVTQSSRYLVKRTGEKVFLECVQDMDHENMFWYRQDPGLGLRLIYFSYDVKMKEKGDIPEGYSVSREKKERFSLILESASTNQTSMYLCASKSGSLADTQYFGPGTRLTVL.

V gene TRBV29-1 combines with J gene TRBJ1-1; D gene uncertain. From germline, CDR1 is SQVTM and CDR2 ANQGSEA. This CDR3 region has 11 residues. V lost 7 bases and J lost 6, with 12 bases in between. CDR3 residues: CSGREGSEAFF. In nucleotides, the CDR3 is TGCAGCGGTCGGGAGGGTTCTGAAGCTTTCTTT. Based on the CDR3 plus reference TRBV29-1 and TRBJ1-1, the full variable domain is SAVISQKPSRDICQRGTSLTIQCQVDSQVTMMFWYRQQPGQSLTLIATANQGSEATYESGFVIDKFPISRPNLTFSTLTVSNMSPEDSSIYLCSGREGSEAFFGQGTRLTVV.

The chain uses TRBV19 and TRBJ2-1; 10 bases match TRBD1. This CDR3 comprises 15 residues. CDR1 LNHDA and CDR2 SQIVND come from the germline V gene (reference sequence). The V segment lost 7 bases and the J segment 3 bases; nucleotides outside the gene matches: 6. CDR3 sequence reads: CASNFRDRGYNEQFF. As DNA, the CDR3 is TGTGCCAGTAATTTCCGGGACAGGGGCTACAATGAGCAGTTCTTC.

The J gene is TRBJ2-1, the V gene TRBV19; 15 bases line up with TRBD2. Per the germline V gene, CDR1 is LNHDA and CDR2 is SQIVND (reference sequence). Trimming took 7 bases from V and 3 from J; bases not matched to a gene: 10. The CDR3 spans 18 residues. CDR3 DNA: TGTGCCAGTAAAGGGACTAGCGGGAGGATAGGAGGCTACAATGAGCAGTTCTTC. The encoded protein is CASKGTSGRIGGYNEQFF.

J is TRBJ2-1 and V is TRBV5-1; D is ambiguous. V was clipped by 0 bases and J by 3 bases, with 7 bases between them. Germline V gene data show CDR1 as SGHRS and CDR2 as YFSETQ. CDR3 length equals 14 residues. The CDR3, as DNA: TGCGCCAGCAGCTTGGGAGACAACTACAATGAGCAGTTCTTC. Translation gives CASSLGDNYNEQFF.

This clone occurred a few times. The gene calls are TRBV6-1 and TRBJ1-2, with 7 positions matching TRBD1. V was pared by 5 bases and J by 4 bases, with 4 bases of the junction left unmatched. CDR1 is MNHNS, CDR2 SASEGT, per germline. The length of the CDR3 is 13 residues. CDR3 residues: CASSKAGGYGYTF. In DNA form, the CDR3 reads TGTGCCAGCAGTAAGGCAGGGGGCTATGGCTACACCTTC.

The rearrangement joins TRBV27 to TRBJ2-3, with TRBD2 as a possible D gene (6 bases). With 2 bases removed from V and 0 bases from J, the gap between germline ends came to 9 bases. The length of the CDR3 is 15 residues. Per the germline V gene, CDR1 is MNHEY and CDR2 is SMNVEV (reference sequence). The CDR3 region is CASSLRGLSTDTQYF. The CDR3 coding sequence is TGTGCCAGCAGTTTAAGAGGACTAAGCACAGATACGCAGTATTTT.

The V and J genes are TRBV12-5 and TRBJ1-1; 9 positions agree with TRBD1. V was clipped by 7 bases and J by 0 bases; unmatched bases: 6. CDR3 length equals 15 residues. Germline V lookup: CDR1 LGHNT, CDR2 FRNRAP. CDR3 nucleotide sequence: TGTGCTAGTGCCGACAGGGGGGCAGTGAACACTGAAGCTTTCTTT. It yields the protein CASADRGAVNTEAFF.

This sequence joins TRBV30 and TRBJ1-2; 10 bases agree with TRBD1. Per the germline V gene, CDR1 is GTSNPN and CDR2 is SVGIG (reference sequence). The CDR3 runs 15 residues. Germline trimming cut 1 base from V and 8 bases from J; bases unmatched to any gene: 10. The CDR3 DNA follows: TGTGCCTGGAGTGCCCCGGACAGGGGGGAGGAGGGCTACACCTTC. This codes for CAWSAPDRGEEGYTF.

This chain uses TRBV7-3 with TRBJ2-7; D call uncertain. The CDR3 length is 13 residues. Germline V lookup: CDR1 SGHTA, CDR2 FQGTGA. Trimming cost V 0 bases and J 3 bases, with 6 bases left between them. This chain's CDR3 is CASSLTANYEQYF. CDR3 nucleotide sequence: TGTGCCAGCAGCTTAACAGCCAACTACGAGCAGTACTTC.

J is TRBJ1-5 and V is TRBV19, with D possibly matching TRBD1 (6 bases). The germline V and J ends were trimmed by 6 bases and 6 bases, with 12 bases remaining between them. CDR1 LNHDA and CDR2 SQIVND come from the germline V gene (reference sequence). CDR3 size: 13 residues. The CDR3 region is CASSLDRRQPQHF. CDR3 bases: TGTGCCAGTAGCCTCGACAGGCGTCAGCCCCAGCATTTT. Filled out from reference TRBV19 and TRBJ1-5, the complete variable domain reads DGGITQSPKYLFRKEGQNVTLSCEQNLNHDAMYWYRQDPGQGLRLIYYSQIVNDFQKGDIAEGYSVSREKKESFPLTVTSAQKNPTAFYLCASSLDRRQPQHFGDGTRLSIL.

This clone was observed a single time. The CDR3 coding sequence is TGTGCCTGGAGCTACAGGGGATCGGAAAACACCATATATTTT. Translated, it gives CAWSYRGSENTIYF. The V and J genes are TRBV30 and TRBJ1-3; 7 bases align to TRBD1. Per the germline V gene, CDR1 is GTSNPN and CDR2 is SVGIG (reference sequence). V trimming: 3 bases; J trimming: 6 bases; junction bases outside the gene matches: 8. CDR3 size: 14 residues.

V gene TRBV18 combines with J gene TRBJ1-5; unclear D gene. In germline, CDR1 is KGHSH, CDR2 LQKENI. Trimming pared 3 bases from V and 0 bases from J, leaving 6 bases between. The CDR3 extends over 14 amino acids. The CDR3 protein is CASSPDYSNQPQHF. The CDR3 DNA follows: TGTGCCAGCTCACCGGACTATAGCAATCAGCCCCAGCATTTT.

Here the CDR3 reads CASSELGTGEAFF. DNA of the CDR3: TGTGCCAGCAGTGAATTGGGTACAGGTGAAGCTTTCTTT. The chain joins TRBV6-1 to TRBJ1-1, with D perhaps TRBD1 (5 bases). This CDR3 spans 13 amino acids. CDR1 and CDR2 (germline): MNHNS, SASEGT. V was pared by 2 bases and J by 7 bases, with 11 bases between.

This chain links TRBV19 with TRBJ2-3; maybe TRBD2 (6 bases). Germline V CDR1 and CDR2: LNHDA, SQIVND (reference sequence). The CDR3 extends over 15 amino acids. V was shortened by 5 bases and J by 1 base, with 13 bases between the two germline ends. CDR3: CASSSLREGTDTQYF. Here the CDR3 DNA reads TGTGCCAGTAGTTCCTTGAGGGAGGGCACAGATACGCAGTATTTT.

V gene TRBV6-1 combines with J gene TRBJ2-5; possibly TRBD2 for D (5 bases). The CDR3 is 14 amino acids. The V gene lost 2 bases and the J gene lost 7 bases, with 14 bases spanning the gap. Germline assignment: CDR1 MNHNS and CDR2 SASEGT. The CDR3 nucleotides are TGTGCCAGCAGTGAATACTCCTGGGCGGGGACCCAGTACTTC. It specifies CASSEYSWAGTQYF.

The chain employs TRBV7-8 and TRBJ1-2; TRBD1 agrees at 8 bases. With V trimmed by 5 bases and J by 9 bases, 8 bases remained unmatched. CDR1 and CDR2 from the germline V gene are SGHVS and FQNEAQ. CDR3 length: 13 residues. This CDR3 reads CASSPRTGPSYTF. DNA of the CDR3: TGTGCCAGCAGCCCTCGGACAGGGCCGAGCTACACCTTC.

Concerning this clone: One junction end does not reproduce the germline sequence, and a read error may be involved. This chain connects TRBV6-1 to TRBJ2-2; tentatively, D is TRBD1 (5 bases). CDR1 is MNHNS, CDR2 SASEGT, per germline. CDR3 size: 14 residues. This CDR3 is CASREGANPGELFF. The DNA for the CDR3 is TGTGCCAGCAGGGAAGGGGCCAACCCCGGGGAGCTGTTTTTT.

The chain joins TRBV29-1 to TRBJ2-7; D possibly corresponds to TRBD1 (5 bases). The CDR3 covers 14 residues. V lost 7 bases to trimming and J lost 7 bases, with 23 bases between them. Looked up from germline, CDR1 is SQVTM and CDR2 is ANQGSEA. The DNA for the CDR3 is TGCAGCGCACACGCACAAGGGTCGTCAGGGGAGCAGTACTTC. Its translation is CSAHAQGSSGEQYF.

Here the CDR3 DNA reads TGTGCCAGCACCCCGGGAATTGGAGCGGGAGGCGGTGAGCAGTTCTTC. Amino acids: CASTPGIGAGGGEQFF. The J gene is TRBJ2-1, the V gene TRBV6-4; the match to TRBD2 covers 9 bases. This CDR3 is built from 16 residues. With 7 bases clipped from V and 9 bases from J, the junction kept 16 bases outside the gene matches. Looked up from germline, CDR1 is MRHNA and CDR2 is SNTAGT.

The chain recombines TRBV5-6 with TRBJ2-1; 10 bases align to TRBD2. The CDR3 loop spans 16 amino acids. V was clipped by 4 bases and J by 3 bases; unmatched bases: 7. In germline, CDR1 is SGHDT, CDR2 YYEEEE. The CDR3 DNA reads as TGTGCCAGCAGCCAACCTATAGCGGGAGGCTACAATGAGCAGTTCTTC. Translated: CASSQPIAGGYNEQFF.

J is TRBJ2-5 and V is TRBV7-9; a weak D match, TRBD1 (5 bases). CDR3 length: 14 residues. Germline values: CDR1 SEHNR, CDR2 FQNEAQ (reference sequence). Deletions cut 5 bases from V and 7 bases from J, with 17 bases between. The CDR3 spells CASSLTQGLATQYF. The CDR3 DNA reads as TGTGCCAGCAGCCTCACGCAGGGATTGGCGACCCAGTACTTC.

This clone was seen many times. This chain uses TRBV5-1 with TRBJ1-3, with D possibly matching TRBD1 (5 bases). This CDR3 has 16 amino acids. The V gene lost 2 bases and the J gene lost 1 base, with 13 bases spanning the gap. Looked up from germline, CDR1 is SGHRS and CDR2 is YFSETQ. This CDR3 is CASSFEEGQSGNTIYF. Here the CDR3 DNA reads TGCGCCAGCAGCTTTGAGGAGGGGCAATCTGGAAACACCATATATTTT.

This chain links TRBV14 with TRBJ2-5, with TRBD2 identical over 7 bases. CDR1 is SGHDN and CDR2 is FVKESK in the germline V gene. The ends lost 1 base at V and 2 bases at J; junction bases unmatched: 16. CDR3 size: 19 residues. CDR3: CASSQVTAWASGGQETQYF. The CDR3 DNA follows: TGTGCCAGCAGCCAAGTTACCGCCTGGGCTAGCGGCGGACAAGAGACCCAGTACTTC.

CDR3 nucleotide sequence: TGTGCCAGCAGTGGTAGGGGACTAGGGTTGCCCGGGGAGCTGTTTTTT. Translated: CASSGRGLGLPGELFF. This chain links TRBV2 with TRBJ2-2, with 8 bases aligning to TRBD2. The V gene end was trimmed by 4 bases and the J gene end by 6 bases; junction bases not matched to a gene: 10. The CDR3 spans 16 residues. Germline CDR1 and CDR2: SNHLY and FYNNEI.

V gene TRBV5-4 combines with J gene TRBJ2-6; D unresolved. This CDR3 region has 17 residues. Trimming shortened V by 6 bases and J by 0 bases, and 16 bases separated the two germline ends. Germline V CDR1 and CDR2: SGHNT, YYREEE (reference sequence). The CDR3 loop reads CASTLGSPSSGANVLTF. CDR3 DNA sequence: TGTGCCAGCACCCTGGGCAGTCCAAGCTCTGGGGCCAACGTCCTGACTTTC.

By share, this clone counts as medium-sized. The V call is TRBV4-1, the J call TRBJ2-7; D is possibly TRBD1 (5 bases). The CDR3 has 16 amino acids. V dropped 0 bases and J dropped 3 bases, with 15 bases sitting between them. Germline CDR1 MGHRA, CDR2 YSYEKL. CDR3 coding DNA: TGCGCCAGCAGCCAAGAGGCAGGGAAGGGATACTACGAGCAGTACTTC. Its protein product is CASSQEAGKGYYEQYF.